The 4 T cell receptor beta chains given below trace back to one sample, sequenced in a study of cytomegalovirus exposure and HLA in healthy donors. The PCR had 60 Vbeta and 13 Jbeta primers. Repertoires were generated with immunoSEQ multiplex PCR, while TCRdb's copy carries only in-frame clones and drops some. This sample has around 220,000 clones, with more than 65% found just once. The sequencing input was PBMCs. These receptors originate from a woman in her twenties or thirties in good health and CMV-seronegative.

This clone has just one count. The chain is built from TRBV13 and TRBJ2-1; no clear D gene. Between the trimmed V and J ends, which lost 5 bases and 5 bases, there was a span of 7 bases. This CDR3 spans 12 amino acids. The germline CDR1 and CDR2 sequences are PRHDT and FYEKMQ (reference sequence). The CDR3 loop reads CASSHSNNEQFF. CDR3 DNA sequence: TGTGCCAGCAGCCATAGCAACAATGAGCAGTTCTTC.

CDR3 protein: CASSSRGGSYNEQFF. The CDR3 coding sequence is TGTGCCAGCAGCTCCCGCGGGGGGTCCTACAATGAGCAGTTCTTC. The rearrangement joins TRBV11-3 to TRBJ2-1; 8 bases line up with TRBD2. The CDR3 is made up of 15 amino acids. J gave up 1 base and V 4 bases, and 3 bases lay outside the gene matches. CDR1 SGHNT and CDR2 YENEEA come from the germline V gene.

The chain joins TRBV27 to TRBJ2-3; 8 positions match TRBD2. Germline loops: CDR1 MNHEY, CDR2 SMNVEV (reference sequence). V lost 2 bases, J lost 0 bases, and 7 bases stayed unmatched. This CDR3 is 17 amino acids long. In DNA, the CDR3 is TGTGCCAGCAGTTTAAGGGCTAGCGGGTGGAGCACAGATACGCAGTATTTT. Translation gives CASSLRASGWSTDTQYF.

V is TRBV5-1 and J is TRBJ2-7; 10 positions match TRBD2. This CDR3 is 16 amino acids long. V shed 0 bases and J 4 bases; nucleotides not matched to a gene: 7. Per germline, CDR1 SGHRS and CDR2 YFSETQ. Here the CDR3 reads CASSLVGLAAGYEQYF. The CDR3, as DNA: TGCGCCAGCAGCTTGGTAGGACTAGCGGCAGGATACGAGCAGTACTTC.